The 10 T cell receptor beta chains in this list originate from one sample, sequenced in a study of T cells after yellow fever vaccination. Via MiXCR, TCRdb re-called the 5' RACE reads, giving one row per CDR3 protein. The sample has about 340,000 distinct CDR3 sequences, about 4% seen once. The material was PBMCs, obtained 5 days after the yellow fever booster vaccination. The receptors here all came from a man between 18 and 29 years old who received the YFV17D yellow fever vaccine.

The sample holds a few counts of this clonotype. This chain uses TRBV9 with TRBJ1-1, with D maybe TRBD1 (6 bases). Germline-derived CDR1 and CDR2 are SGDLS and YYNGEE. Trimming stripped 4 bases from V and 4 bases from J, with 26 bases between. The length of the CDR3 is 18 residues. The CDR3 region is CASSPRWGKGEVSTEAFF. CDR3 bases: TGTGCCAGCAGCCCGAGGTGGGGTAAGGGGGAAGTGAGCACTGAAGCTTTCTTT.

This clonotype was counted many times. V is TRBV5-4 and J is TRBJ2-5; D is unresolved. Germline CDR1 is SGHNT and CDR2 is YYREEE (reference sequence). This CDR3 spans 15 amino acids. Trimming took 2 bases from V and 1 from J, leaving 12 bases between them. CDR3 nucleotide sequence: TGTGCCAGCAGCTTATCTACAGCCCCCCAAGAGACCCAGTACTTC. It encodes CASSLSTAPQETQYF.

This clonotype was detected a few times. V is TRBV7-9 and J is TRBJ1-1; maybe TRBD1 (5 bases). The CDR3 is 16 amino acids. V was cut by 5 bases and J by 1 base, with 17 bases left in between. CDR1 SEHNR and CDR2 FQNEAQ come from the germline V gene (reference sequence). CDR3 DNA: TGTGCCAGCAGCCAACCTCGACTTGACAGGAACACTGAAGCTTTCTTT. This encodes CASSQPRLDRNTEAFF.

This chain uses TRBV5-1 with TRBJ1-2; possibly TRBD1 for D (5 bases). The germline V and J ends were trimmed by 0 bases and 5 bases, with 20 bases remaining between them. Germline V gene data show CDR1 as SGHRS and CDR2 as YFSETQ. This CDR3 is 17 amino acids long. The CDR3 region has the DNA TGCGCCAGCAGCTTGGACCCGGGGGGGTCAGACTCATATGGCTACACCTTC. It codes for CASSLDPGGSDSYGYTF.

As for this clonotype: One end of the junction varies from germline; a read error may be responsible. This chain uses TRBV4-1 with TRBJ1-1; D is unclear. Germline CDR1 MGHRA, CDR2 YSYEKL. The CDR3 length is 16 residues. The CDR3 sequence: CASSLFIRSRNAEAFF. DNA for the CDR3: TGCGCCAGCAGCCTTTTCATCAGAAGCAGGAACGCTGAAGCTTTCTTT.

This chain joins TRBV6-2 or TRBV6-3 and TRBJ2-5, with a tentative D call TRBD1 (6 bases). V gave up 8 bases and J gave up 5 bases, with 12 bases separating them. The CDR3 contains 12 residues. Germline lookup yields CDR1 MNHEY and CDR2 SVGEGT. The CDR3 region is CASSQGWETQYF. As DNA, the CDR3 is TGTGCCAGCTCCCAGGGGTGGGAGACCCAGTACTTC.

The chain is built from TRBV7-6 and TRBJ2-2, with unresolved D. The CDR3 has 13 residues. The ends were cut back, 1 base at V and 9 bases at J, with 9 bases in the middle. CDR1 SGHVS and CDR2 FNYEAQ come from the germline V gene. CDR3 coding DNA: TGTGCCAGCAGCTTAGGCCAGAACCGGGAGCTGTTTTTT. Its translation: CASSLGQNRELFF.

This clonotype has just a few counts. The CDR3 DNA reads TGTGCCAGCAGCTCCAGACAGGGGGACAATGAGCAGTTCTTC. Translated: CASSSRQGDNEQFF. The gene calls are TRBV7-9 and TRBJ2-1; 9 nucleotides match TRBD1. The CDR3 extends over 14 amino acids. Germline V gene data show CDR1 as SEHNR and CDR2 as FQNEAQ (reference sequence). Germline trimming cut 4 bases from V and 5 bases from J; bases unmatched to any gene: 3.

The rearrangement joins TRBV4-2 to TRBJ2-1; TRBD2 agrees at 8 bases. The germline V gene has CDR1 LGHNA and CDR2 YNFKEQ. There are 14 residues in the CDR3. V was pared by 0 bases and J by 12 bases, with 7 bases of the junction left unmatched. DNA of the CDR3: TGTGCCAGCAGCCAAGAAAAGCGGGGGCGGGGGCAGTTCTTC. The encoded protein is CASSQEKRGRGQFF.

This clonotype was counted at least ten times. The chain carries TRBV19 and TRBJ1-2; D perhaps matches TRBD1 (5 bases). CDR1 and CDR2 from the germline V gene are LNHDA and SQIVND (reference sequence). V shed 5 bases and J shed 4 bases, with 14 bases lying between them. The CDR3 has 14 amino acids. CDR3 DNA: TGTGCCAGTAGTCCACGGACACTAGCCTATGGCTACACCTTC. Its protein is CASSPRTLAYGYTF. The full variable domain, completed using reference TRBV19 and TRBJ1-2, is DGGITQSPKYLFRKEGQNVTLSCEQNLNHDAMYWYRQDPGQGLRLIYYSQIVNDFQKGDIAEGYSVSREKKESFPLTVTSAQKNPTAFYLCASSPRTLAYGYTFGSGTRLTVV.